Detailed here is one T cell receptor (beta chain). Its antigen remains unidentified. The data stem from a study of sequential checkpoint blockade in melanoma. Whole-study context: Arm A got nivolumab then ipilimumab; arm B the reverse, 1:1. DNA from 90 to 100 pretreatment tumor samples underwent TCRβ immunosequencing.

This CDR3 has 15 amino acids. Germline CDR1 and CDR2: KGHSH and LQKENI. V shed 3 bases, J shed 2 bases, and the junction held 5 bases outside the gene matches. Broader study findings: About 30 times likelier clinical benefit followed increased tumor T-cell fraction and clonality.

Data came from immunoSEQ multiplex PCR; TCRdb stores just in-frame clones and leaves some out. Of roughly 20,000 clones in the sample, more than 25% are singletons; the top ten hold over 5.5%. The treatment is: randomized to nivolumab then ipilimumab (arm A) or the reverse (arm B). Patients had received no earlier DNA-damaging chemotherapy. The sequenced sample was tumor tissue (inferred from file names), obtained from a patient given nivolumab and ipilimumab in sequence. The J gene is TRBJ1-2, the V gene TRBV18; 8 nucleotides align to TRBD1. The clonotype comes from a human donor with melanoma. The CDR3 here is CASSPQQGVNYGYTF. CDR3 bases: TGTGCCAGCTCACCCCAACAGGGGGTGAACTATGGCTACACCTTC. The whole variable domain, remainder taken from reference TRBV18 and TRBJ1-2, is NAGVMQNPRHLVRRRGQEARLRCSPMKGHSHVYWYRQLPEEGLKFMVYLQKENIIDESGMPKERFSAEFPKEGPSILRIQQVVRGDSAAYFCASSPQQGVNYGYTFGSGTRLTVV.